This TCR beta chain was sequenced for a study of cytomegalovirus exposure and HLA in healthy donors. Study-wide context: It was reported in a later analysis that the 90 to 150 validation repertoires used the same platform as the approximately 670 first-cohort repertoires.

Method: immunoSEQ multiplex PCR; TCRdb's copy keeps in-frame clones and lacks some. The sample records 230,000 or so clones, around 88% being singletons. The CDR3 has 13 amino acids. Trimming removed 0 bases at V and 4 bases at J, with 7 bases between. Germline V lookup: CDR1 MNHEY, CDR2 SVGAGI. Points from the study as a whole: The study found most TCR sequences rare, yet found some public TCRs in many donors. 150 to 200 TCR beta chains were listed as cytomegalovirus-associated. Subsequent analysis of the 120 or so validation repertoires found a tendency for first-cohort TCR clusters to co-occur.

There are a few counts of this clone. The antigen is not known. The clonotype was recovered from a woman between 18 and 29 years old in good health and CMV-seronegative. V usage is TRBV6-5 and J usage is TRBJ2-7; maybe TRBD1 (5 bases). The sample comprised PBMCs. The CDR3 DNA reads TGTGCCAGCAGTTACTCGAAGGGGTACGAGCAGTACTTC. As protein: CASSYSKGYEQYF.